Below, 14 T cell receptor beta chains from the same sample are listed, as sequenced in a study of T cell changes during pregnancy in multiple sclerosis. The repertoire was sequenced with immunoSEQ multiplex PCR; TCRdb's copy has only in-frame clones and lacks some. The sample lists about 69,000 clones, approximately 91% occurring once. Sequencing used peripheral blood, obtained in the third trimester of pregnancy. The receptors originated from a female donor with multiple sclerosis, enrolled in a pregnancy study.

The CDR3 bases are TGTGCCAGTAGTTCCCCGCCAGGGACATTCTACAATGAGCAGTTCTTC. Protein product: CASSSPPGTFYNEQFF. This chain uses TRBV19 with TRBJ2-1; tentatively, D is TRBD1 (6 bases). Trimming stripped 5 bases from V and 3 bases from J, with 17 bases between. Germline V gene data show CDR1 as LNHDA and CDR2 as SQIVND (reference sequence). The CDR3 loop spans 16 amino acids.

DNA for the CDR3: TGTGCCAGCAGCGACGGGGGGGGCGGGCAGCCCCAGCATTTT. This encodes CASSDGGGGQPQHF. The rearrangement uses TRBV2 and TRBJ1-5; a possible D gene is TRBD1 (6 bases). The CDR3 spans 14 residues. CDR1 and CDR2 (germline): SNHLY, FYNNEI. The V end lost 6 bases, the J end lost 7 bases, and 16 bases lay between the germline ends.

J is TRBJ1-6 and V is TRBV30; 11 bases map to TRBD1. Germline CDR1 GTSNPN, CDR2 SVGIG (reference sequence). The ends lost 3 bases at V and 9 bases at J; junction bases unmatched: 4. The CDR3 is 14 residues long. The CDR3 coding sequence is TGTGCCTGGAGGCCCGGGACAGGGGGTTCACCCCTCCACTTT. Translating gives CAWRPGTGGSPLHF.

This chain links TRBV9 with TRBJ2-5; 8 bases line up with TRBD2. The germline V gene has CDR1 SGDLS and CDR2 YYNGEE. J lost 4 bases, V lost 3 bases, and 11 bases had no gene match. The CDR3 runs 16 residues. The CDR3 DNA sequence: TGTGCCAGCAGCGGGGGAGGCGGGGGGCTCCCAGAGACCCAGTACTTC. As protein: CASSGGGGGLPETQYF.

The table lists this clone with a count of one. V is TRBV6-1 and J is TRBJ2-2; 7 positions agree with TRBD1. The V segment lost 7 bases and the J segment 6 bases; nucleotides outside the gene matches: 5. This CDR3 region has 13 residues. Germline CDR1 MNHNS, CDR2 SASEGT. CDR3 nucleotide sequence: TGTGCCAGCACCCACACAGGGGCCGGGGAGCTGTTTTTT. It encodes CASTHTGAGELFF.

V usage is TRBV5-5 and J usage is TRBJ2-7, with 9 bases fitting TRBD1. This CDR3 has 16 amino acids. The trim removed 0 bases at V and 3 bases at J, leaving 7 bases unmatched. The germline V gene encodes CDR1 SGHKS and CDR2 YYEKEE (reference sequence). CDR3 DNA: TGTGCCAGCAGCTTGGGGGGACTGGGACAGGGCTACGAGCAGTACTTC. It is translated as CASSLGGLGQGYEQYF.

This chain links TRBV10-2 with TRBJ2-3; 11 nucleotides align to TRBD2. The CDR3 length is 13 residues. With 7 bases clipped from V and 7 bases from J, the junction kept 4 bases outside the gene matches. Germline V gene data show CDR1 as WSHSY and CDR2 as SAAADI. CDR3 nucleotide sequence: TGCGCCAGCACACTAGCGGGGGCCTATACGCAGTATTTT. As protein: CASTLAGAYTQYF.

This chain joins TRBV6-6 and TRBJ1-1, with D hard to call. This CDR3 has 15 amino acids. CDR1 MNHNY and CDR2 SVGAGI come from the germline V gene (reference sequence). Trimming removed 0 bases from V and 1 base from J, with 9 bases in between. As DNA, the CDR3 is TGTGCCAGCAGTTACTCGAGTAATAGGAACACTGAAGCTTTCTTT. It translates to CASSYSSNRNTEAFF.

This chain uses TRBV2 with TRBJ1-1; no clear D gene. V shed 4 bases and J shed 1 base, with 7 bases lying between them. CDR1 SNHLY and CDR2 FYNNEI come from the germline V gene. The CDR3 runs 13 residues. In DNA, the CDR3 is TGTGCCAGCAGTGTCGTATGGAACACTGAAGCTTTCTTT. It encodes CASSVVWNTEAFF.

The chain couples TRBV2 to TRBJ1-3; no clear D. CDR3 size: 14 residues. CDR1 SNHLY and CDR2 FYNNEI come from the germline V gene. The V end lost 6 bases, the J end lost 1 base, and 10 bases lay between the germline ends. The CDR3, as DNA: TGTGCCAGCAGAGCTACAGAATCTGGAAACACCATATATTTT. Protein: CASRATESGNTIYF.

This clone was recorded a few times. This chain links TRBV2 with TRBJ1-1; D is uncertain. Germline CDR1 and CDR2: SNHLY and FYNNEI. Trimming removed 5 bases from V and 4 bases from J, with 17 bases in between. The CDR3 is 15 amino acids. DNA for the CDR3: TGTGCCAGCAGTTACTCCATTATGGTCCTCACTGAAGCTTTCTTT. It yields the protein CASSYSIMVLTEAFF. Variable domain in full (rest from reference TRBV2 and TRBJ1-1): EPEVTQTPSHQVTQMGQEVILRCVPISNHLYFYWYRQILGQKVEFLVSFYNNEISEKSEIFDDQFSVERPDGSNFTLKIRSTKLEDSAMYFCASSYSIMVLTEAFFGQGTRLTVV.

The chain couples TRBV6-5 to TRBJ2-7; 7 nucleotides match TRBD1. V lost 6 bases and J lost 4; bases outside the gene matches: 12. Germline CDR1 and CDR2: MNHEY and SVGAGI. The CDR3 totals 15 residues. The CDR3, as DNA: TGTGCCAGCAGAAGGGATTCAGGGGGTGGTTACGAGCAGTACTTC. Its translation is CASRRDSGGGYEQYF.

The V and J genes are TRBV5-6 and TRBJ1-2; 7 bases are shared with TRBD1. The V gene end was trimmed by 0 bases and the J gene end by 8 bases; junction bases not matched to a gene: 10. Germline values: CDR1 SGHDT, CDR2 YYEEEE. This CDR3 region has 15 residues. This chain's CDR3 is CASSLETGWGQGYTF. CDR3 DNA: TGTGCCAGCAGCTTGGAGACAGGGTGGGGACAAGGCTACACCTTC.

The chain joins TRBV28 to TRBJ2-1, with D uncertain. This CDR3 has 12 residues. V gave up 7 bases and J gave up 4 bases, with 8 bases separating them. Germline assignment: CDR1 MDHEN and CDR2 SYDVKM. In DNA, the CDR3 is TGTGCCAGCAACGGTAATTACAATGAGCAGTTCTTC. It encodes CASNGNYNEQFF. The full variable domain, completed using reference TRBV28 and TRBJ2-1, is DVKVTQSSRYLVKRTGEKVFLECVQDMDHENMFWYRQDPGLGLRLIYFSYDVKMKEKGDIPEGYSVSREKKERFSLILESASTNQTSMYLCASNGNYNEQFFGPGTRLTVL.